This entry features one T cell receptor beta chain sequence. Enrolled through a virtual design, the participants were between about 18 and 100 years of age and came from around 25 US areas. Before being deemed recovered, Cohort 3 donors had two negative PCRs, clearance, or symptom resolution. This entry belongs to a study of blood T cell repertoires in COVID-19. The CDR3 has 18 residues. V was trimmed by 1 base and J by 0 bases, leaving 16 bases between them. Per the germline V gene, CDR1 is SGDLS and CDR2 is YYNGEE. In the authors' methods: How many nucleated cells were present was estimated from reference gene primer amplification. Sequencing used immunoSEQ multiplex PCR; TCRdb keeps in-frame clones, though not all of them. The D gene and trimming were derived from the DNA, and the V and J assignments and clone size from that table. The table lists roughly 200,000 clones, approximately 80% of them singletons.

The TCR originated in a man aged 40-55 years who had recovered from COVID-19. The source material was PBMCs or T cells enriched from blood (not recorded which). This chain links TRBV9 with TRBJ1-4; a possible D gene is TRBD1 (6 bases). The CDR3 loop is CASSVSGTITSTNEKLFF. The CDR3 coding sequence is TGTGCCAGCAGCGTATCTGGGACAATTACTTCAACTAATGAAAAACTGTTTTTT.